Listed below are T cell receptor beta chains from one sample, sequenced in a study of regulatory T cells in long-lasting Graves disease. TCRdb fed the multiplex PCR reads into MiXCR, producing one record per CDR3 protein. This sample has more than 450,000 distinct CDR3 sequences, with about 12% found just once. The sample was also linked to a second study, of T cells in Graves' hyperthyroidism and ophthalmopathy.

The sample in question was peripheral blood mononuclear cells (PBMCs), obtained at new diagnosis, from a patient treated with antithyroid drugs. The receptor set was obtained from a woman aged 30 to 39 with Graves disease. The CDR3 runs from the conserved cysteine through the conserved F or W. D genes are given only for firm matches. Size is omitted from some rows. Given values are once, few, many or a class for expanded clones.

>many|TRBJ2-1|NA|TRBV2
TGTGCCAGCAGGGCCGGACAGATTTCCTACAATGAGCAGTTCTTC
CASRAGQISYNEQFF
>NA|TRBJ2-3|TRBD2|TRBV5-1
TGCGCCAGCAGCTTCAAAGCGGGAGGCGGGGCAGATACGCAGTATTTT
CASSFKAGGGADTQYF
>many|TRBJ2-1|NA|TRBV6-1
TGTGCCAGCAGCCGGGGGAGCTCCTACAATGAGCAGTTCTTC
CASSRGSSYNEQFF
>NA|TRBJ2-4|NA|TRBV5-8
TGTGCCAGCAGCTTGGTGGGGGCGAGCATTCAGTACTTC
CASSLVGASIQYF
>NA|TRBJ2-1|NA|TRBV10-3
TGTGCCATCACCGGGAGTGGGCCGGGCGCGTCCTACAATGAGCAGTTCTTC
CAITGSGPGASYNEQFF
>few|TRBJ2-7|TRBD2|TRBV10-3
TGTGCCATCAGTGACCGGGATCTAGCGGTGTTCTACTTC
CAISDRDLAVFYF
>NA|TRBJ2-7|NA|TRBV28
TGTGCCAGCAGCCCTGACAGGTTTCAGCAGTACTTC
CASSPDRFQQYF
>few|TRBJ2-7|NA|TRBV7-8
TGTGCCAGCAGCTTACCCGGGAAGAACTACGAGCAGTACTTC
CASSLPGKNYEQYF
>many|TRBJ2-7|TRBD1|TRBV27
TGTGCCAGCAGGACCGGACAGGGGGCAATCTACGAGCAGTACTTC
CASRTGQGAIYEQYF
>many|TRBJ2-1|NA|TRBV13
TGTGCCAGCAGCTTATCTCGGTTCAATGAGCAGTTCTTC
CASSLSRFNEQFF
>many|TRBJ2-1|NA|TRBV30
TGTGCCTGGAGTGTCTGGATTGATGAGCAGTTCTTC
CAWSVWIDEQFF
>many|TRBJ2-1|TRBD2|TRBV11-2
TGTGCCAGCAGCTTAGCGGGAGGGCAGAACAATGAGCAGTTCTTC
CASSLAGGQNNEQFF
>few|TRBJ2-1|NA|TRBV9
TGTGCCAGCAGCGTAAAGGCCTACAATGAGCAGTTCTTC
CASSVKAYNEQFF
>few|TRBJ1-3|NA|TRBV18
TGTGCCAGCTCACCACCCTGGGGACTGCGAAACACCATATATTTT
CASSPPWGLRNTIYF
>few|TRBJ2-1|NA|TRBV20-1
TGCAGTGCTATGAAGAGCTCCTACAATGAGCAGTTCTTC
CSAMKSSYNEQFF
>many|TRBJ1-1|NA|TRBV20-1
TGCAGTGCTAGAGATCGGCGGCGGGGTGGTGAAGCTTTCTTT
CSARDRRRGGEAFF
>many|TRBJ2-3|NA|TRBV19
TGTGCCAGTAGTATCGGGGGCACAGATACGCAGTATTTT
CASSIGGTDTQYF
>many|TRBJ2-7|NA|TRBV29-1
TGCAGCGTTGAGGGCCTCGGGGTCTACGAGCAGTACTTC
CSVEGLGVYEQYF
>many|TRBJ2-1|NA|TRBV19
TGTGCCAGTAGTATCGGGGGTAATGAGCAGTTCTTC
CASSIGGNEQFF
>few|TRBJ2-7|NA|TRBV7-9
TGTGCCAGCAGCCCGACTGACAGGACCTACGAGCAGTACTTC
CASSPTDRTYEQYF
>few|TRBJ2-3|NA|TRBV4-2
TGTGCCAGCAGCCCGGCAGGGCCGAGCACAGATACGCAGTATTTT
CASSPAGPSTDTQYF
>NA|TRBJ1-1|NA|TRBV6-1
TGTGCCAGCAGCGGAGCCGGGAGGAACACTGAAGCTTTCTTT
CASSGAGRNTEAFF
>many|TRBJ2-7|TRBD2|TRBV7-2
TGTGCCAGCAGCTCCTCACTAGCGGGAGGGCCGGGAGAGCAGTACTTC
CASSSSLAGGPGEQYF
>many|TRBJ1-2|NA|TRBV12-3/TRBV12-4
TGTGCCAGCAGTTTTCTAGACGGGAGCTATGGCTACACCTTC
CASSFLDGSYGYTF
>NA|TRBJ1-5|NA|TRBV6-2/TRBV6-3
TGTGCCAGCACTCAACCCTCGGGGAAACAGCCCCAGCATTTT
CASTQPSGKQPQHF
>many|TRBJ2-7|TRBD2|TRBV27
TGTGCCAGCAGTTTGACTGGGGGGGGCTACGAGCAGTACTTC
CASSLTGGGYEQYF